Reported below is one T cell receptor (beta chain). This sample was taken from a study of blood T cell repertoires in COVID-19. Looking at the study overall: Sites in the United States, Italy and Spain provided acute and convalescent COVID-19 samples.

Sequencing used immunoSEQ multiplex PCR; TCRdb keeps in-frame clones, though not all of them. The repertoire holds 180,000 or so clones, almost 90% seen once, with about 1.7% in the top ten. V was trimmed by 2 bases and J by 7 bases, leaving 8 bases between them. Germline loops: CDR1 MDHEN, CDR2 SYDVKM. This CDR3 contains 12 residues. The material sequenced was peripheral blood. This clonotype was obtained from a man aged 18 to 30 with active or convalescent COVID-19. The rearrangement joins TRBV28 to TRBJ1-2; D remains unclear. The CDR3 here is CASSLAVGGYTF. The DNA for the CDR3 is TGTGCCAGCAGTTTAGCGGTGGGTGGCTACACCTTC.